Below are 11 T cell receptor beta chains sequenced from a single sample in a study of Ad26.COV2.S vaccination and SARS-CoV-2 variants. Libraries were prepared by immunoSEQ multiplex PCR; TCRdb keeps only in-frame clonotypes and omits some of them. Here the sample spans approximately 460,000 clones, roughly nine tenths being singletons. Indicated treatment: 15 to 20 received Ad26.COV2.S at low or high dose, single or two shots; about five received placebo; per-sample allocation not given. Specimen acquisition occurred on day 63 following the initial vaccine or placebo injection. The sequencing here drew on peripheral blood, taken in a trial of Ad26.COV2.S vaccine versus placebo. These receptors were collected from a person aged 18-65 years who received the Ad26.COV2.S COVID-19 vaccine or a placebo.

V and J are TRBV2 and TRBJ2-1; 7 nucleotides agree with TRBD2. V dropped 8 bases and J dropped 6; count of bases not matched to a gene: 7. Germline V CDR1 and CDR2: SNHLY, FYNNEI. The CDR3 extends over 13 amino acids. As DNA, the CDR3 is TGTGCCAGCGCGGGGGTTCTACCCAATGAGCAGTTCTTC. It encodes CASAGVLPNEQFF. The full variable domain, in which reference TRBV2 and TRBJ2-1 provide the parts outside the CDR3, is EPEVTQTPSHQVTQMGQEVILRCVPISNHLYFYWYRQILGQKVEFLVSFYNNEISEKSEIFDDQFSVERPDGSNFTLKIRSTKLEDSAMYFCASAGVLPNEQFFGPGTRLTVL.

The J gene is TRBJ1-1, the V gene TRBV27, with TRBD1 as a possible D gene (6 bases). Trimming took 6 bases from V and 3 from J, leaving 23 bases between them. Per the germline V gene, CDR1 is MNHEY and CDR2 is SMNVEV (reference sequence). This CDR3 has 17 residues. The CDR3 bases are TGTGCCAGCAGCGTAGGGGGATATGGCTTCTTGGACACTGAAGCTTTCTTT. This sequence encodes CASSVGGYGFLDTEAFF.

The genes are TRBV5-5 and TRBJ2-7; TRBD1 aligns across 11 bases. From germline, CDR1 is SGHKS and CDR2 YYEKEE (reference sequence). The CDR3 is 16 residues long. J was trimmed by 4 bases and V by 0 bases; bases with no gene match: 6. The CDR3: CASSLAIGQGAYEQYF. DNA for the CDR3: TGTGCCAGCAGCTTGGCCATTGGACAGGGGGCGTACGAGCAGTACTTC.

This chain's CDR3 is CASSRTGGETQYF. The CDR3 nucleotides are TGTGCCAGCAGTAGGACAGGGGGGGAGACCCAGTACTTC. The chain combines TRBV2 with TRBJ2-5; 10 nucleotides match TRBD1. V shed 5 bases and J 5 bases; nucleotides not matched to a gene: 2. The CDR3 covers 13 residues. CDR1 and CDR2 (germline): SNHLY, FYNNEI.

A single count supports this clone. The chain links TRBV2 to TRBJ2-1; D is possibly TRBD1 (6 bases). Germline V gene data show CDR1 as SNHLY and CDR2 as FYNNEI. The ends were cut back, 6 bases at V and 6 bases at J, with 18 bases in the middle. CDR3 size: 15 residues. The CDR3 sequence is CASSLTGRRSNEQFF. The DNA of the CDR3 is TGTGCCAGCAGCCTGACAGGTCGGCGGAGCAATGAGCAGTTCTTC.

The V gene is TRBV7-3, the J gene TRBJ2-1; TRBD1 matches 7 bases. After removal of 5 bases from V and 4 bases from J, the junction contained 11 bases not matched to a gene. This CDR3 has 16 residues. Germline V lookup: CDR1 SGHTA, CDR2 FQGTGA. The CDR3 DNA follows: TGTGCCAGCAGCCTAGGGACAGTGAACCTTTACAATGAGCAGTTCTTC. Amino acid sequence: CASSLGTVNLYNEQFF.

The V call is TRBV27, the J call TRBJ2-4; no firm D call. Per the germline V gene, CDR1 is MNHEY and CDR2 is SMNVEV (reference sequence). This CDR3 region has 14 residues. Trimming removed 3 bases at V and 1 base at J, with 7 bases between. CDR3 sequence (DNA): TGTGCCAGCAGTTTTAAGGACGCCAAAAACATTCAGTACTTC. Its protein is CASSFKDAKNIQYF.

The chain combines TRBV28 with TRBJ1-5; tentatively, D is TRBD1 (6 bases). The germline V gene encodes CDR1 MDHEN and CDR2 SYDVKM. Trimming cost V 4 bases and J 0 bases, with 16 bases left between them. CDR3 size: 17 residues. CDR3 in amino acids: CASSSGHITSSNQPQHF. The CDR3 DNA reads TGTGCCAGCAGTTCGGGACACATCACCAGTAGCAATCAGCCCCAGCATTTT.

The DNA of the CDR3 is TGTGCCAGCAGCTCCAGACTAGAAGTCCGGGGGGAGACCCAGTACTTC. Translation: CASSSRLEVRGETQYF. The chain combines TRBV11-2 with TRBJ2-5, with D possibly being TRBD2 (6 bases). V shed 4 bases and J shed 5 bases, with 20 bases lying between them. The V gene's germline CDR1 is SGHAT and CDR2 FQNNGV. The CDR3 is 16 residues long.

CDR3 coding DNA: TGTGCCAGCAGCTTAGGGACTAGCGGGCCCCCCTATGAGCAGTTCTTC. Translation gives CASSLGTSGPPYEQFF. The chain joins TRBV7-6 to TRBJ2-1, with TRBD2 matching over 11 bases. There are 16 residues in the CDR3. CDR1 is SGHVS, CDR2 FNYEAQ, per germline. V shed 1 base and J 8 bases; nucleotides not matched to a gene: 7.

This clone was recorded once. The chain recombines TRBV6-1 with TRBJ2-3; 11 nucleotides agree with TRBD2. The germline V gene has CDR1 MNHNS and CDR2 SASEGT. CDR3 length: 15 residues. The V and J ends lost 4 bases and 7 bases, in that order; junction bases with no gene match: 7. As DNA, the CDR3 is TGTGCCAGCAGTGGAGCCGGGACTAGCGGCTATACGCAGTATTTT. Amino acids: CASSGAGTSGYTQYF.